One and the same sample provided the 3 T cell receptor beta chains below, sequenced in a study of blood T cell repertoires in COVID-19. Measured with immunoSEQ multiplex PCR; TCRdb has only the in-frame clones, and not every one. The table lists 250,000 to 350,000 clones, approximately 89% of them singletons, with around 13% in the top ten. The sample was peripheral blood. These receptors all come from a woman aged 60-70 years with acute or convalescent COVID-19.

The chain employs TRBV5-1 and TRBJ1-2; a possible D gene is TRBD1 (5 bases). Germline values: CDR1 SGHRS, CDR2 YFSETQ. The CDR3 consists of 15 residues. Trimming cost V 4 bases and J 10 bases, with 23 bases left between them. The CDR3 sequence is CASSDRPGGLETYTF. The CDR3 DNA reads as TGCGCCAGCAGCGATAGACCTGGGGGACTCGAAACCTACACCTTC. The complete variable domain, with remaining parts taken from reference TRBV5-1 and TRBJ1-2, reads KAGVTQTPRYLIKTRGQQVTLSCSPISGHRSVSWYQQTPGQGLQFLFEYFSETQRNKGNFPGRFSGRQFSNSRSEMNVSTLELGDSALYLCASSDRPGGLETYTFGSGTRLTVV.

This rearrangement joins TRBV27 to TRBJ2-3, with a possible D match to TRBD1 (6 bases). The CDR3 is 14 residues long. Germline V gene data show CDR1 as MNHEY and CDR2 as SMNVEV (reference sequence). Trimming cost V 6 bases and J 0 bases, with 10 bases left between them. The CDR3 DNA is TGTGCCAGCAGCAGGGACACCAGCACAGATACGCAGTATTTT. Its protein is CASSRDTSTDTQYF.

V gene TRBV30 combines with J gene TRBJ2-7; TRBD1 aligns across 10 bases. The germline V gene encodes CDR1 GTSNPN and CDR2 SVGIG (reference sequence). The CDR3 has 16 amino acids. V gave up 2 bases and J gave up 4 bases; unmatched junction bases: 11. This chain's CDR3 is CAWSSGPGTGVYEQYF. CDR3 coding DNA: TGTGCCTGGAGTTCGGGGCCCGGGACAGGGGTTTACGAGCAGTACTTC.